Listed below are T cell receptor beta chains from one sample, sequenced in a study of early T cells in non-severe SARS-CoV-2 infection. In TCRdb, the 5' RACE reads were re-called with MiXCR into one record per CDR3 protein. Found here are tens of thousands of distinct CDR3 sequences, 8% to 9% of them singletons; the top ten hold 15% to 20%. The sequencing input was whole blood. All receptors come from an adult who was a healthcare worker with PCR-confirmed SARS-CoV-2 infection or an uninfected control (not recorded which). Both conserved end residues are part of each CDR3.

J gene: TRBJ2-1; V gene: TRBV20-1; CDR3 protein: CSARDSSRGTNEQFF
J gene: TRBJ2-4; V gene: TRBV6-2/TRBV6-3; CDR3 protein: CASSYGADIAKNIQYF
J gene: TRBJ2-7; V gene: TRBV6-6; CDR3 protein: CASSPKADYEQYF
J gene: TRBJ2-5; V gene: TRBV18; CDR3 protein: CASSPPGSPQETQYF
J gene: TRBJ2-3; V gene: TRBV3-1; CDR3 protein: CASRPVRGPADTQYF
J gene: TRBJ2-2; V gene: TRBV29-1; CDR3 protein: CSVRGVLTGELFF
J gene: TRBJ1-1; V gene: TRBV29-1; CDR3 protein: CSVELRRNTEAFF
J gene: TRBJ2-3; V gene: TRBV5-1; CDR3 protein: CASSLRGDRTDTQYF
J gene: TRBJ2-5; V gene: TRBV14; CDR3 protein: CASSQEWLVRETQYF
J gene: TRBJ2-1; V gene: TRBV27; CDR3 protein: CASSYAIAGGPGNEQFF
J gene: TRBJ2-1; V gene: TRBV5-8; CDR3 protein: CASSPVGADPGEQFF
J gene: TRBJ1-6; V gene: TRBV14; CDR3 protein: CASSQRRGDTSPLHF
J gene: TRBJ2-3; V gene: TRBV7-6; CDR3 protein: CASSPSHAGNTDTQYF
J gene: TRBJ2-5; V gene: TRBV6-5; CDR3 protein: CASRETGRETQYF
J gene: TRBJ2-1; V gene: TRBV4-3; CDR3 protein: CASSQAPSSYNEQFF
J gene: TRBJ2-4; V gene: TRBV20-1; CDR3 protein: CSASRQGNIQYF
J gene: TRBJ2-1; V gene: TRBV29-1; CDR3 protein: CRVGVTLNAGEQFF
J gene: TRBJ1-5; V gene: TRBV28; CDR3 protein: CASSPPPPWSNQPQHF
J gene: TRBJ1-1; V gene: TRBV20-1; CDR3 protein: CSARRDRNTEAFF
J gene: TRBJ2-2; V gene: TRBV29-1; CDR3 protein: CSVAAGTGELFF
J gene: TRBJ1-2; V gene: TRBV29-1; CDR3 protein: CSVVQEGRYTF
J gene: TRBJ2-3; V gene: TRBV5-1; CDR3 protein: CASSHDYSGQSTDTQYF
J gene: TRBJ2-7; V gene: TRBV9; CDR3 protein: CASSVFGGCGRNF
J gene: TRBJ2-2; V gene: TRBV20-1; CDR3 protein: CSAIKGLAGVTGELFF
J gene: TRBJ2-7; V gene: TRBV5-1; CDR3 protein: CASSLGGPEGEQYF
J gene: TRBJ2-1; V gene: TRBV12-3/TRBV12-4; CDR3 protein: CASSPLAAYNEQFF
J gene: TRBJ1-6; V gene: TRBV6-1; CDR3 protein: CASSERGRTGNEPLHF
J gene: TRBJ2-7; V gene: TRBV3-1; CDR3 protein: CASSQEARELTF
J gene: TRBJ1-5; V gene: TRBV30; CDR3 protein: CAWGRDSNQPQHF
J gene: TRBJ1-4; V gene: TRBV29-1; CDR3 protein: CSVRTGVEKLFF
J gene: TRBJ2-7; V gene: TRBV4-2; CDR3 protein: CASSHHRGRSSYEQYF
J gene: TRBJ1-5; V gene: TRBV4-2; CDR3 protein: CASSQDPNQPQHF
J gene: TRBJ2-1; V gene: TRBV12-3/TRBV12-4; CDR3 protein: CASSQGLHNEQFF
J gene: TRBJ2-7; V gene: TRBV20-1; CDR3 protein: CSARDPLGRDAYEQYF
J gene: TRBJ2-7; V gene: TRBV12-3/TRBV12-4; CDR3 protein: CASSSPDRGVYEQYF
J gene: TRBJ2-2; V gene: TRBV19; CDR3 protein: CASSPLAGSLTGELFF
J gene: TRBJ1-5; V gene: TRBV7-2; CDR3 protein: CASSLGARNNQPQHF
J gene: TRBJ1-2; V gene: TRBV7-2; CDR3 protein: CASSRSRLSPYTF
J gene: TRBJ1-2; V gene: TRBV4-1; CDR3 protein: CASSQAGQTYGYTF
J gene: TRBJ2-7; V gene: TRBV7-6; CDR3 protein: CASSPTRGGQRSSYEQYF
J gene: TRBJ1-5; V gene: TRBV12-3/TRBV12-4; CDR3 protein: CASSATGGAQPQHF
J gene: TRBJ2-7; V gene: TRBV20-1; CDR3 protein: CSARGTSGMHEQYF
J gene: TRBJ1-1; V gene: TRBV12-3/TRBV12-4; CDR3 protein: CASSLTGRNTEAFF
J gene: TRBJ2-2; V gene: TRBV19; CDR3 protein: CASISGLDGAGELFF
J gene: TRBJ2-3; V gene: TRBV28; CDR3 protein: CASRGNTDTQYF
J gene: TRBJ1-1; V gene: TRBV12-3/TRBV12-4; CDR3 protein: CASSFGTGGIYPLEAFF
J gene: TRBJ2-2; V gene: TRBV2; CDR3 protein: CASRGDTGELFF
J gene: TRBJ2-7; V gene: TRBV3-1; CDR3 protein: CATLAKGARHEQYF